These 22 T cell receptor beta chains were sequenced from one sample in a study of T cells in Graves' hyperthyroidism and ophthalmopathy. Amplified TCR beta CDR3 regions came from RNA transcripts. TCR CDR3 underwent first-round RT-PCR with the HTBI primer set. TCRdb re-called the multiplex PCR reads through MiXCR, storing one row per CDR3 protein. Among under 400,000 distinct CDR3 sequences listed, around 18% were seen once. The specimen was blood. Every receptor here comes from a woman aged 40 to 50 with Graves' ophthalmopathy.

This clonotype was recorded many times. CDR3 amino acids: CASRGGRETQYF. In nucleotides, the CDR3 is TGTGCTAGCCGTGGGGGACGGGAGACCCAGTACTTC. The chain couples TRBV12-5 to TRBJ2-5; D could derive from TRBD1 or TRBD2 (5 bases each). Germline-derived CDR1 and CDR2 are LGHNT and FRNRAP. Trimming removed 9 bases from V and 5 bases from J, with 13 bases in between. CDR3 length: 12 amino acids.

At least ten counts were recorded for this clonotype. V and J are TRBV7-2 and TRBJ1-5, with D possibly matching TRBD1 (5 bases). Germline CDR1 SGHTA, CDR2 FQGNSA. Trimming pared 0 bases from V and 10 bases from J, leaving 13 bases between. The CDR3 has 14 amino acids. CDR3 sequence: CASSLAAGRTPQHF. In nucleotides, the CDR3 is TGTGCCAGCAGCTTAGCGGCAGGGAGGACCCCCCAGCATTTT.

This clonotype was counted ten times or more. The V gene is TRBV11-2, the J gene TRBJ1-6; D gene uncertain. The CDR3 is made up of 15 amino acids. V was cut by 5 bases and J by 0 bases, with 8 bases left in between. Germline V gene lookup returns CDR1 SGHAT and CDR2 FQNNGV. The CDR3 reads CASSPPGSYNSPLHF. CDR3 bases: TGTGCCAGCAGCCCACCGGGCTCCTATAATTCACCCCTCCACTTT.

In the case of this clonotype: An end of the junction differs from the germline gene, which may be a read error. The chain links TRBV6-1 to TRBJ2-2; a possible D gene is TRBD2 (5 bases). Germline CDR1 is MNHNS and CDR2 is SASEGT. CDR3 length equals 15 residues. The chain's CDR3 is CASSLRQVRAGELSF. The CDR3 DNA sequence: TGTGCCAGCAGTCTTAGACAAGTTCGGGCCGGGGAGCTGTCTTTT.

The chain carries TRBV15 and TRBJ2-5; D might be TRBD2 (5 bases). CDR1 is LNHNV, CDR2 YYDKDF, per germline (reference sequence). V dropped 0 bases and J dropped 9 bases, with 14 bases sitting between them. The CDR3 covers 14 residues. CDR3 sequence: CATSRDRGRAAQYF. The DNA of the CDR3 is TGTGCCACCAGCAGAGATCGGGGTAGAGCGGCCCAGTACTTC.

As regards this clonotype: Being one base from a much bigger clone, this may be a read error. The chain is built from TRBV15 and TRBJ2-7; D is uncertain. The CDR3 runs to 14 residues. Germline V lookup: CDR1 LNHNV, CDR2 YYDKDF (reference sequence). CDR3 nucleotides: TGTGCCACCAGCAGAGGGGGTGGAAACTACGAGCGGTACTTC. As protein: CATSRGGGNYERYF.

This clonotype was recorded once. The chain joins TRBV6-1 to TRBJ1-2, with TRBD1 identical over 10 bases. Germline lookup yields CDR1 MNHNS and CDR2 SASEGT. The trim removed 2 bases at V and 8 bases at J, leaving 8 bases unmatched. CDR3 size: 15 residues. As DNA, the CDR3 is TGTGCCAGCAGTGAAAATCTGGGACAGGGGAGCGGCTACACCTTC. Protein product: CASSENLGQGSGYTF.

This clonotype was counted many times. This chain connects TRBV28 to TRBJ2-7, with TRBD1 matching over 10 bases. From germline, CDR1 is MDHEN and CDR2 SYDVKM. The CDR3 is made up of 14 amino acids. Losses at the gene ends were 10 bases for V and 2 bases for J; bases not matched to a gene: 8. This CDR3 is CATNSGTGAYEQYF. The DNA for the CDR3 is TGTGCCACAAATTCCGGGACAGGGGCCTACGAGCAGTACTTC.

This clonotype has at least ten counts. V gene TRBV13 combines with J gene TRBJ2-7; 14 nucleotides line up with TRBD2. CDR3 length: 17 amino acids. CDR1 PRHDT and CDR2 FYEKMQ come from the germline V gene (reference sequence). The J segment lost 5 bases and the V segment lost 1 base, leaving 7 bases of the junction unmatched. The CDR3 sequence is CASSLAGTSGSFHEQYF. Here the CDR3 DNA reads TGTGCCAGCAGCTTAGCCGGGACTAGCGGGAGTTTTCACGAGCAGTACTTC.

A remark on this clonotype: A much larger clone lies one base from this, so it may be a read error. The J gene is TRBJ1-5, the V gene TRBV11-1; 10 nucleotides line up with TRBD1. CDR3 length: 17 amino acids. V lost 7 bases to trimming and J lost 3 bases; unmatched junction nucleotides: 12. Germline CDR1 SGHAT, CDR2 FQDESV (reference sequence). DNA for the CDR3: TGTGCCAGCATCCATTGGGGGGGACAGGGGCTCAATCAGCCCCAGCATTTT. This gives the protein CASIHWGGQGLNQPQHF. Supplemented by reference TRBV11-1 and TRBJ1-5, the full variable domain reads EAEVAQSPRYKITEKSQAVAFWCDPISGHATLYWYRQILGQGPELLVQFQDESVVDDSQLPKDRFSAERLKGVDSTLKIQPAELGDSAMYLCASIHWGGQGLNQPQHFGDGTRLSIL.

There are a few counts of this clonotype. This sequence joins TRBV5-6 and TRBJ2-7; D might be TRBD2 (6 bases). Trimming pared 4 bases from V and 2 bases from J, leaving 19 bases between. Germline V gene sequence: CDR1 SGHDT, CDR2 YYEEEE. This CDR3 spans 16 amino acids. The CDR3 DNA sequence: TGTGCCAGCAGCCCGGGAGTCTCAGGGATTCCCTACGAGCAGTACTTC. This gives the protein CASSPGVSGIPYEQYF.

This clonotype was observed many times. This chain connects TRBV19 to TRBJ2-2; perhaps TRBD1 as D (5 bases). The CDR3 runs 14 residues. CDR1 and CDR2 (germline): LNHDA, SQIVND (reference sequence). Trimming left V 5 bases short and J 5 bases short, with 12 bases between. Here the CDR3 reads CASSAGFGTGELFF. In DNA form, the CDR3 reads TGTGCCAGTAGTGCAGGGTTCGGGACCGGGGAGCTGTTTTTT. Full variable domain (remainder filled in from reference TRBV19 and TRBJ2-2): DGGITQSPKYLFRKEGQNVTLSCEQNLNHDAMYWYRQDPGQGLRLIYYSQIVNDFQKGDIAEGYSVSREKKESFPLTVTSAQKNPTAFYLCASSAGFGTGELFFGEGSRLTVL.

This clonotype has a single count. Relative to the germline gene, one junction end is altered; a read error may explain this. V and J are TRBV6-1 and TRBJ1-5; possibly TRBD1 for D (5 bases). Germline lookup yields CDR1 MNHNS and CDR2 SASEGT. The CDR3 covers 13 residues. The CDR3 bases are TGCGCCAGCGGGGGTTCGAGCAATCAGCCCCAGCATTTT. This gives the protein CASGGSSNQPQHF.

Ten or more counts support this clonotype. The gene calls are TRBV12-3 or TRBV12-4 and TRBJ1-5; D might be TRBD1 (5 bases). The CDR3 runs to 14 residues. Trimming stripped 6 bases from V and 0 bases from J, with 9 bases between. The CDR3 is CASSIQGSNQPQHF. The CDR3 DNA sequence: TGTGCCAGCAGCATTCAGGGTAGCAATCAGCCCCAGCATTTT.

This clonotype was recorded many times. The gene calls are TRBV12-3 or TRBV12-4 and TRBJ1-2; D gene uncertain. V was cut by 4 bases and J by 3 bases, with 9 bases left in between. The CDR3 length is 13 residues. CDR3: CASSSGPDYGYTF. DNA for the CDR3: TGTGCCAGCAGTTCAGGCCCAGACTATGGCTACACCTTC.

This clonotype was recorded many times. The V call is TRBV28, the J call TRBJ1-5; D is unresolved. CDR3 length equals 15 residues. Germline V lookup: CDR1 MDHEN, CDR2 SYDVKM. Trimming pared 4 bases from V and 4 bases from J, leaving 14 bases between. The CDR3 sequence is CASSSLVLSNQPQHF. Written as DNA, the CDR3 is TGTGCCAGCAGTTCATTAGTGTTAAGTAATCAGCCCCAGCATTTT.

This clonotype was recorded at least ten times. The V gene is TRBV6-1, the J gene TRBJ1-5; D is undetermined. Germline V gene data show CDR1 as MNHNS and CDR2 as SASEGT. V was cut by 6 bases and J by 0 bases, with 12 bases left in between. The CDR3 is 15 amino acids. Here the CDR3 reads CASRPRGDSNQPQHF. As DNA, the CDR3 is TGTGCCAGCAGACCCCGCGGGGATAGCAATCAGCCCCAGCATTTT.

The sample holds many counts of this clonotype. The CDR3 region is CSARMGGVGYTF. CDR3 DNA: TGCAGTGCTAGGATGGGGGGCGTCGGCTACACCTTC. The chain recombines TRBV20-1 with TRBJ1-2; a weak D match, TRBD1 (6 bases). The V and J ends lost 3 bases and 8 bases respectively, with 13 bases between them. The germline CDR1 and CDR2 sequences are DFQATT and SNEGSKA (reference sequence). This CDR3 has 12 amino acids.

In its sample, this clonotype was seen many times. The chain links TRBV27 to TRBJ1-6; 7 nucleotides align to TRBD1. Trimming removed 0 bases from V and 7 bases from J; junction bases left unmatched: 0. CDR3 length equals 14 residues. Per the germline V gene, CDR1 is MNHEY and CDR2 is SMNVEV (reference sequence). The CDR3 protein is CASSLSDRNSPLHF. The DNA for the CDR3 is TGTGCCAGCAGTTTATCGGACAGGAATTCACCCCTCCACTTT.

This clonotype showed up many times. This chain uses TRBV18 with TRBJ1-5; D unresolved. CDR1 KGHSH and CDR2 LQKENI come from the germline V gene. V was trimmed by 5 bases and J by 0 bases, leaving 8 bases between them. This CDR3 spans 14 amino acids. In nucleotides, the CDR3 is TGTGCCAGCTCATCAATGGATAGCAATCAGCCCCAGCATTTT. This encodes CASSSMDSNQPQHF.

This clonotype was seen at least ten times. CDR3 loop: CASTGQGYSNQPQHF. For the CDR3, the DNA is TGTGCCAGCACAGGACAGGGCTATAGCAATCAGCCCCAGCATTTT. The chain has TRBV6-5 and TRBJ1-5, with 8 bases lining up with TRBD1. The trim removed 7 bases at V and 0 bases at J, leaving 5 bases unmatched. The V gene's germline CDR1 is MNHEY and CDR2 SVGAGI. This CDR3 comprises 15 residues.

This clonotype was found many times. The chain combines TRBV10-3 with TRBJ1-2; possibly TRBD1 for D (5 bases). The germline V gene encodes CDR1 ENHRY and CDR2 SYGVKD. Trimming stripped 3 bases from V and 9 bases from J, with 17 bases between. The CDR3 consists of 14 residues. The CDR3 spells CAISDSVRDGSYTF. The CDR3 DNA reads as TGTGCCATCAGTGACTCGGTAAGGGACGGCAGCTACACCTTC.